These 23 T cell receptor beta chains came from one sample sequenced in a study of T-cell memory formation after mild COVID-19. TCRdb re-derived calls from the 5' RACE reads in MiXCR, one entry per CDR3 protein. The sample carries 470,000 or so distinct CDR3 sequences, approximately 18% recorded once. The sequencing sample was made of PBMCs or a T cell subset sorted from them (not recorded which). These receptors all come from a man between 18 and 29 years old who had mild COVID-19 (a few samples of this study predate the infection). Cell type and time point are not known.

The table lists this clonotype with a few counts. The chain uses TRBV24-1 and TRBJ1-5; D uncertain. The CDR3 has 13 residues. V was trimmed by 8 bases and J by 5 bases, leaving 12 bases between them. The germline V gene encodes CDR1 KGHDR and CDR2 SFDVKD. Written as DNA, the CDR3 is TGTGCCACCACTAGCCCCTCCCATCAGCCCCAGCATTTT. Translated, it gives CATTSPSHQPQHF.

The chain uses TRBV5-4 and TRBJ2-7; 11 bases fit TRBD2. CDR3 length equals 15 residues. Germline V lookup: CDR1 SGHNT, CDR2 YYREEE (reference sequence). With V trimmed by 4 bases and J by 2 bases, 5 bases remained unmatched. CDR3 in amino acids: CASSPSGGTTYEQYV. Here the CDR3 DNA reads TGTGCCAGCAGCCCTAGCGGGGGGACCACCTACGAGCAGTACGTC.

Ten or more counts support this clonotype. The CDR3 sequence: CASSLSGLPHIQYF. The CDR3 bases are TGTGCCAGCAGCTTATCAGGACTCCCACACATTCAGTACTTC. The rearrangement uses TRBV7-9 and TRBJ2-4; possible D gene TRBD2, 5 bases. The germline V gene has CDR1 SEHNR and CDR2 FQNEAQ (reference sequence). V was cut by 2 bases and J by 8 bases, with 13 bases left in between. This CDR3 is built from 14 residues.

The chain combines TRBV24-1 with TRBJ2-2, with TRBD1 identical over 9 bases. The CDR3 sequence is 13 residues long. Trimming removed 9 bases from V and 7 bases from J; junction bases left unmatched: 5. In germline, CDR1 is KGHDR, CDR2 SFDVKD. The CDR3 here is CATGQGLNGELFF. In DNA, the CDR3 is TGTGCCACCGGACAGGGGTTGAACGGGGAGCTGTTTTTT.

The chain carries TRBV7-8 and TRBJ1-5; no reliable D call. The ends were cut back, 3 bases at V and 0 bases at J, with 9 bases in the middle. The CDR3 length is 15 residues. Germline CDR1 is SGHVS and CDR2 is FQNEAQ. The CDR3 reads CASSLGSYSNQPQHF. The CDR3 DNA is TGTGCCAGCAGCTTGGGCAGCTATAGCAATCAGCCCCAGCATTTT.

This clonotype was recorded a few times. The CDR3 DNA reads as TGTGCCAGCAGCTTAGAGGAGGGGTGGACAGATACGCAGTATTTT. Translating it yields CASSLEEGWTDTQYF. This chain connects TRBV7-2 to TRBJ2-3; D perhaps matches TRBD2 (6 bases). This CDR3 is 15 amino acids long. Trimming stripped 1 base from V and 3 bases from J, with 11 bases between. Germline lookup yields CDR1 SGHTA and CDR2 FQGNSA.

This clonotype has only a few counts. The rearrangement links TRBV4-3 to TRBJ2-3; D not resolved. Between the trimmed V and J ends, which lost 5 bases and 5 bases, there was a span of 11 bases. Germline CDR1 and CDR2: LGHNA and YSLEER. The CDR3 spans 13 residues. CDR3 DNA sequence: TGCGCCAGCAGCGCTTCACGTGGAGATACGCAGTATTTT. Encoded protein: CASSASRGDTQYF.

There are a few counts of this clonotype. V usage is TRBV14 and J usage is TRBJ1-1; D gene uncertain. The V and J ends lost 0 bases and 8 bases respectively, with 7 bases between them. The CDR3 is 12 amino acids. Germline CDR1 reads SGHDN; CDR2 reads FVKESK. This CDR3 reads CASSQDSREAFF. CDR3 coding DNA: TGTGCCAGCAGCCAAGATTCCAGAGAAGCTTTCTTT.

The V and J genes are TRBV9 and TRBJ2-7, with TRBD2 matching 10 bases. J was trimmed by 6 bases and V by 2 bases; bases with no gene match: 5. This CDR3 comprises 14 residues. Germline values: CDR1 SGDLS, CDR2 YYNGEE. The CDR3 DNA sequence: TGTGCCAGCAGCGTTCGCCCTAGCGGGGGCGAGCAGTACGTC. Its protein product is CASSVRPSGGEQYV.

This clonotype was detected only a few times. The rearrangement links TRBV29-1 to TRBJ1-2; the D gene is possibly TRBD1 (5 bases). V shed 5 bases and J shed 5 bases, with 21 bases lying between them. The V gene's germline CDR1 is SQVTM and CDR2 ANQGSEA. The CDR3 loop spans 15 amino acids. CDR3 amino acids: CSVYPTSGTFYGYTF. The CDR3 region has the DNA TGCAGCGTTTACCCTACCTCAGGGACCTTTTATGGCTACACCTTC.

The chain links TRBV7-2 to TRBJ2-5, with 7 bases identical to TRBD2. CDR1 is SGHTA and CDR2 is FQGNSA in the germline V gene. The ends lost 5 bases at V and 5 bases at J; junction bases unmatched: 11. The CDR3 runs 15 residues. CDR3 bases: TGTGCCAGCAGCCCAAGCTCGGGGGGATCCGAGACCCAGTACTTC. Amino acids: CASSPSSGGSETQYF.

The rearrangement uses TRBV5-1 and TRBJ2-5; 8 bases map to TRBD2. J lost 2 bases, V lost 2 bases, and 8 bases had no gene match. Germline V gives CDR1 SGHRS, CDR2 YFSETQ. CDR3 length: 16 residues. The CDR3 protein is CASSFSPGLEQETQYF. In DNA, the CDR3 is TGCGCCAGCAGCTTCTCACCGGGACTAGAACAAGAGACCCAGTACTTC.

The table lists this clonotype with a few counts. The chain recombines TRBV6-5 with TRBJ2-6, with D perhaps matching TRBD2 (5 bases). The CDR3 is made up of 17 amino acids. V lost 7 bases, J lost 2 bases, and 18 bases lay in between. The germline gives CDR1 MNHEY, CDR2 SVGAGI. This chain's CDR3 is CASKGGPLPTGANVLTF. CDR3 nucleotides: TGTGCCAGCAAAGGAGGACCGTTGCCCACTGGGGCCAACGTCCTGACTTTC.

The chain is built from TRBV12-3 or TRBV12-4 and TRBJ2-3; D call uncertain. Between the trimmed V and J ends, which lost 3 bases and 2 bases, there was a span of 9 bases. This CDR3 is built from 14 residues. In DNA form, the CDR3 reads TGTGCCAGCAGTTTCGCGGAACCCACAGATACGCAGTATTTT. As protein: CASSFAEPTDTQYF.

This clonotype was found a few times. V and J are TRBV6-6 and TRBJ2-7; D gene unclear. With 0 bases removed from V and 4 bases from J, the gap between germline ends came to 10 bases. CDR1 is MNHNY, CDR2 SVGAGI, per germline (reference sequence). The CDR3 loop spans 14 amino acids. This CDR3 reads CASSYSAGVYEQYF. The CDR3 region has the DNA TGTGCCAGCAGTTACTCGGCAGGAGTGTACGAGCAGTACTTC.

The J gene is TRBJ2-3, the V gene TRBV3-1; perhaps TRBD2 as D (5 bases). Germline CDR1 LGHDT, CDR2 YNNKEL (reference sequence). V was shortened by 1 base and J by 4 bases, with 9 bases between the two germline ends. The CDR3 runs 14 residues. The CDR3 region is CASSQVEVPDTQYF. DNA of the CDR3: TGTGCCAGCAGCCAAGTGGAGGTCCCAGATACGCAGTATTTT.

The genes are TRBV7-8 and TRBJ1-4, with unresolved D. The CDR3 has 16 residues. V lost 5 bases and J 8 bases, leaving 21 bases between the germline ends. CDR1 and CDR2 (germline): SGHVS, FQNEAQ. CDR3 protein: CASSPAHRDPTEKLFF. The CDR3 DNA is TGTGCCAGCAGCCCCGCCCACCGGGATCCGACGGAAAAACTGTTTTTT.

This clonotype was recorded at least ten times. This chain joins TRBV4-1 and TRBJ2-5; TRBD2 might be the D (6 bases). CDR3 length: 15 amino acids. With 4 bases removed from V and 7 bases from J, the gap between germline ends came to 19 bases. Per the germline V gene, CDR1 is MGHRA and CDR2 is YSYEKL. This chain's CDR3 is CASSRVWGVRGTQYF. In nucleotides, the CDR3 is TGCGCCAGCAGCCGAGTCTGGGGGGTTCGAGGGACCCAGTACTTC.

This chain's CDR3 is CSARVQANTEAFF. CDR3 DNA sequence: TGCAGTGCTAGAGTCCAAGCGAACACTGAAGCTTTCTTT. This chain connects TRBV20-1 to TRBJ1-1; no clear D gene. Per germline, CDR1 DFQATT and CDR2 SNEGSKA (reference sequence). With 1 base removed from V and 1 base from J, the gap between germline ends came to 7 bases. The CDR3 length is 13 residues.

CDR3 residues: CASSPRGGDSSYNEQFF. In DNA form, the CDR3 reads TGTGCCAGCAGCCCCCGGGGGGGCGACAGCTCCTACAATGAGCAGTTCTTC. This rearrangement joins TRBV7-3 to TRBJ2-1; 8 bases agree with TRBD2. The CDR3 length is 17 residues. The germline V gene encodes CDR1 SGHTA and CDR2 FQGTGA. V trimming: 5 bases; J trimming: 0 bases; junction bases outside the gene matches: 9. The whole variable domain, filled in from reference TRBV7-3 and TRBJ2-1, reads GAGVSQTPSNKVTEKGKYVELRCDPISGHTALYWYRQSLGQGPEFLIYFQGTGAADDSGLPNDRFFAVRPEGSVSTLKIQRTERGDSAVYLCASSPRGGDSSYNEQFFGPGTRLTVL.

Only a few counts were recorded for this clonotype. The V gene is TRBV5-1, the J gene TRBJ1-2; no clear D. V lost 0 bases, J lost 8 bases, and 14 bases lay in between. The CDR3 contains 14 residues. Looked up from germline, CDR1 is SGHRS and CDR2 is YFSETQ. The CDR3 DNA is TGCGCCAGCAGCTTGGAGGGTGCCTCGTGGGGCTACACCTTC. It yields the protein CASSLEGASWGYTF. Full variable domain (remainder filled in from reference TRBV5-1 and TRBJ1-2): KAGVTQTPRYLIKTRGQQVTLSCSPISGHRSVSWYQQTPGQGLQFLFEYFSETQRNKGNFPGRFSGRQFSNSRSEMNVSTLELGDSALYLCASSLEGASWGYTFGSGTRLTVV.

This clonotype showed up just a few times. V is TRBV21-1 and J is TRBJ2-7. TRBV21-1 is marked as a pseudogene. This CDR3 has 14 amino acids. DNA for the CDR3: TGTGCCAGCAGCAACGAGCCGGGCTCCTACGAGCAGTACGTC. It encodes CASSNEPGSYEQYV.

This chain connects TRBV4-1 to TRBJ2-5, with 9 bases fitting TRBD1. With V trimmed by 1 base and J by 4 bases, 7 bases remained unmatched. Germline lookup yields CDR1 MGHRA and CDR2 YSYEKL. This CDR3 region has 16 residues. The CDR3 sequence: CASSQGGQGVGETQYF. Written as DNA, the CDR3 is TGCGCCAGCAGCCAAGGGGGACAGGGAGTAGGAGAGACCCAGTACTTC.